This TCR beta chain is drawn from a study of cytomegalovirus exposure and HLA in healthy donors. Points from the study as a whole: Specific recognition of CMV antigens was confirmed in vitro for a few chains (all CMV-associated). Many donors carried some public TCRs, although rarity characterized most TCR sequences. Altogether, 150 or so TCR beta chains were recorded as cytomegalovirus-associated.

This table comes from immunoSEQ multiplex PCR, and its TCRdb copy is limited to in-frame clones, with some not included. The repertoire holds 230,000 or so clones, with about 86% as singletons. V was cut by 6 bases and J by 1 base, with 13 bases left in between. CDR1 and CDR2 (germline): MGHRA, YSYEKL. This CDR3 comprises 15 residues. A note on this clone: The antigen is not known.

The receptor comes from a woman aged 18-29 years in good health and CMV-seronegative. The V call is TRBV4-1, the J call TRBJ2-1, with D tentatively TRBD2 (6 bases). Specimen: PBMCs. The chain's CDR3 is CASSRLVGSYNEQFF. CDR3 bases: TGCGCCAGCAGTCGACTAGTGGGATCCTACAATGAGCAGTTCTTC.